This T cell receptor (beta chain) stems from a study of blood T cell repertoires in COVID-19. Study-wide background: The study drew acute and convalescent COVID-19 samples from the United States, Italy and Spain.

Profiled with immunoSEQ multiplex PCR; TCRdb holds only in-frame clones, not every one. The sample contains under 300,000 clones, roughly nine tenths of which appear only once. This clone has just one count. Participant ages covered about 18 to 95 years across 24 US areas. This CDR3 comprises 12 residues. Trimming cost V 5 bases and J 9 bases; bases outside gene matches: 7. The germline CDR1 and CDR2 sequences are SNHLY and FYNNEI. The receptor comes from a young woman with acute COVID-19. Material for sequencing was PBMCs or T cells enriched from blood (not recorded which). The chain employs TRBV2 and TRBJ2-7; 7 bases are shared with TRBD1. The CDR3 nucleotides read TGTGCCAGCAGTAAAGGGACAGTTCCGCAGTACTTC. It is translated as CASSKGTVPQYF. The entire variable domain, with the rest obtained from reference TRBV2 and TRBJ2-7, is as follows: EPEVTQTPSHQVTQMGQEVILRCVPISNHLYFYWYRQILGQKVEFLVSFYNNEISEKSEIFDDQFSVERPDGSNFTLKIRSTKLEDSAMYFCASSKGTVPQYFGPGTRLTVT.